The 18 T cell receptor beta chains below come from one sample, sequenced in a study of T cells in Graves' hyperthyroidism and ophthalmopathy. It was RNA transcripts that yielded the amplified TCR beta CDR3 regions. A first-round RT-PCR of the TCR CDR3 used the HTBI primer set. TCRdb ran MiXCR on the multiplex PCR reads and lists one entry per CDR3 protein. The table shows some 570,000 distinct CDR3 sequences, with approximately 15% occurring only once. Input material: blood. These receptors were collected from a woman between 18 and 29 years old with Graves' ophthalmopathy.

This clonotype was detected ten times or more. The rearrangement joins TRBV28 to TRBJ2-5, with D possibly being TRBD2 (6 bases). Germline V gene sequence: CDR1 MDHEN, CDR2 SYDVKM. The V and J ends lost 4 bases and 6 bases respectively, with 21 bases between them. The CDR3 loop spans 16 amino acids. CDR3 loop: CASSYQPLAGLKTQYF. CDR3 nucleotides: TGTGCCAGCAGTTACCAACCCCTGGCGGGACTGAAGACCCAGTACTTC.

The chain joins TRBV11-2 to TRBJ2-7; possibly TRBD1 for D (5 bases). The CDR3 is 15 residues long. V gave up 1 base and J gave up 4 bases, with 14 bases separating them. Germline-derived CDR1 and CDR2 are SGHAT and FQNNGV. This chain's CDR3 is CASSLARAGMYEQYF. The CDR3 coding sequence is TGTGCCAGCAGCTTAGCAAGGGCAGGGATGTACGAGCAGTACTTC.

This clonotype was recorded at least ten times. CDR3 in DNA: TGTGCCAGCAACCCGAGGAGGGGACGGACTGAAGCTTTCTTT. Translation: CASNPRRGRTEAFF. This chain connects TRBV2 to TRBJ1-1; a weak D match, TRBD1 (5 bases). This CDR3 contains 14 residues. Looked up from germline, CDR1 is SNHLY and CDR2 is FYNNEI. Deletions cut 7 bases from V and 5 bases from J, with 17 bases between.

The CDR3 region is CASREGGYEQYF. As DNA, the CDR3 is TGTGCCAGCAGGGAAGGGGGCTACGAGCAGTACTTC. The chain couples TRBV25-1 to TRBJ2-7; the D gene is possibly TRBD1 (6 bases). CDR1 MGHDK and CDR2 SYGVNS come from the germline V gene. CDR3 length: 12 residues. V shed 6 bases and J shed 3 bases, with 9 bases lying between them.

Turning to this clonotype: A clone one base away is much larger, so this may be a read error. As DNA, the CDR3 is TGTGCTAGTGGTCTCCCCCCGAGAGATGGGACCTACGAGCAGTACTTC. This gives the protein CASGLPPRDGTYEQYF. The chain is built from TRBV12-5 and TRBJ2-7; D not certain. The germline V gene encodes CDR1 LGHNT and CDR2 FRNRAP. V lost 5 bases, J lost 2 bases, and 19 bases lay in between. The CDR3 contains 16 residues. The complete variable domain, with remaining parts taken from reference TRBV12-5 and TRBJ2-7, reads DARVTQTPRHKVTEMGQEVTMRCQPILGHNTVFWYRQTMMQGLELLAYFRNRAPLDDSGMPKDRFSAEMPDATLATLKIQPSEPRDSAVYFCASGLPPRDGTYEQYFGPGTRLTVT.

The chain is built from TRBV29-1 and TRBJ1-2; TRBD1 matches at 7 bases. Germline V CDR1 and CDR2: SQVTM, ANQGSEA. Trimming at V came to 4 bases and at J to 2 bases, leaving 13 bases not matched to a gene. There are 16 residues in the CDR3. The CDR3 reads CSVGATSGTENYGYTF. Written as DNA, the CDR3 is TGCAGCGTTGGGGCAACCTCCGGGACAGAAAACTATGGCTACACCTTC.

This chain uses TRBV5-8 with TRBJ2-3; a possible D gene is TRBD1 (5 bases). Germline V gene sequence: CDR1 SGHTS, CDR2 YDEGEE. V was cut by 2 bases and J by 2 bases, with 15 bases left in between. The CDR3 covers 16 residues. The DNA of the CDR3 is TGTGCCAGCAGCTTCCCCAGGGCCAAATACACAGATACGCAGTATTTT. Encoded protein: CASSFPRAKYTDTQYF.

This clonotype was observed many times. The V call is TRBV12-3 or TRBV12-4, the J call TRBJ1-6; 8 bases line up with TRBD1. V shed 3 bases, J shed 10 bases, and the junction held 14 bases outside the gene matches. The CDR3 has 17 residues. CDR3 in DNA: TGTGCCAGCAGTTTTTCCGCTTCGGACAGGGTAGGATCACCCCTCCACTTT. Protein product: CASSFSASDRVGSPLHF.

There are many counts of this clonotype. The chain uses TRBV11-2 and TRBJ2-4, with TRBD2 as a possible D gene (5 bases). Germline V CDR1 and CDR2: SGHAT, FQNNGV. V gave up 4 bases and J gave up 1 base, with 14 bases separating them. The CDR3 consists of 16 residues. Written as DNA, the CDR3 is TGTGCCAGCAGCTCCCCAAGGAGAGGGGCCAAAAACATTCAGTACTTC. Translated: CASSSPRRGAKNIQYF.

The rearrangement uses TRBV9 and TRBJ2-3; the match to TRBD2 covers 9 bases. V lost 6 bases and J lost 6; bases outside the gene matches: 14. The CDR3 runs to 16 residues. Germline V gives CDR1 SGDLS, CDR2 YYNGEE. The CDR3 reads CASNAPIAGVSDTQYF. The CDR3 coding sequence is TGTGCCAGCAACGCCCCGATAGCGGGAGTATCCGATACGCAGTATTTT. The variable domain in full, with the rest retrieved from reference TRBV9 and TRBJ2-3, is DSGVTQTPKHLITATGQRVTLRCSPRSGDLSVYWYQQSLDQGLQFLIQYYNGEERAKGNILERFSAQQFPDLHSELNLSSLELGDSALYFCASNAPIAGVSDTQYFGPGTRLTVL.

The table lists this clonotype with a few counts. The V and J genes are TRBV9 and TRBJ2-5, with 7 bases matching TRBD2. CDR3 size: 17 residues. CDR1 is SGDLS, CDR2 YYNGEE, per germline. V trimming: 0 bases; J trimming: 0 bases; junction bases outside the gene matches: 8. This chain's CDR3 is CASSVGSSGPYQETQYF. Here the CDR3 DNA reads TGTGCCAGCAGCGTAGGTAGTAGCGGGCCGTACCAAGAGACCCAGTACTTC.

The CDR3 nucleotides read TGTGCCAGCAGCGCGTCTCACGCTGAAGCTTTCTTT. This translates into CASSASHAEAFF. The chain combines TRBV9 with TRBJ1-1; D is uncertain. CDR3 length: 12 amino acids. From germline, CDR1 is SGDLS and CDR2 YYNGEE. The V end lost 3 bases, the J end lost 6 bases, and 9 bases lay between the germline ends. The complete variable domain, with remaining parts taken from reference TRBV9 and TRBJ1-1, reads DSGVTQTPKHLITATGQRVTLRCSPRSGDLSVYWYQQSLDQGLQFLIQYYNGEERAKGNILERFSAQQFPDLHSELNLSSLELGDSALYFCASSASHAEAFFGQGTRLTVV.

In this sample, this clonotype turned up many times. CDR3 in DNA: TGTGCCAGCAGTTCTCTCGGGACAGCCCTAGCTAACTATGGCTACACCTTC. It codes for CASSSLGTALANYGYTF. The genes are TRBV27 and TRBJ1-2, with TRBD1 matching 7 bases. V lost 4 bases and J lost 0; bases outside the gene matches: 11. Per germline, CDR1 MNHEY and CDR2 SMNVEV (reference sequence). The length of the CDR3 is 17 residues.

This clonotype appeared a single time. A much larger clone lies a single base off, so this may be a read error. CDR3 protein: CASSQGAGYGCTF. CDR3 coding DNA: TGTGCCAGCAGCCAAGGGGCCGGCTATGGCTGCACCTTC. The chain recombines TRBV14 with TRBJ1-2; the D is unclear. Germline-derived CDR1 and CDR2 are SGHDN and FVKESK. The CDR3 loop spans 13 amino acids.

The genes are TRBV6-2 or TRBV6-3 and TRBJ2-7; TRBD1 matches at 11 bases. The CDR3 has 14 residues. CDR1 MNHEY and CDR2 SVGEGT come from the germline V gene. J was trimmed by 5 bases and V by 4 bases; bases with no gene match: 4. Written as DNA, the CDR3 is TGTGCCAGCAGTTGGAGGACAGGGGGCAACGAGCAGTACTTC. It codes for CASSWRTGGNEQYF.

This clonotype was observed at least ten times. The chain employs TRBV12-3 or TRBV12-4 and TRBJ2-7; D not resolved. V lost 6 bases to trimming and J lost 4 bases, with 10 bases between them. The CDR3 contains 12 residues. DNA of the CDR3: TGTGCCAGCAGCCCTACGCTGTACGAGCAGTACTTC. Translated: CASSPTLYEQYF.

This clonotype was found a few times. The CDR3 spells CASSAHPGLAGVRADTQYF. CDR3 bases: TGTGCCAGCAGCGCCCATCCGGGACTAGCGGGAGTAAGGGCAGATACGCAGTATTTT. The V gene is TRBV9, the J gene TRBJ2-3; 14 nucleotides match TRBD2. Germline-derived CDR1 and CDR2 are SGDLS and YYNGEE. This CDR3 is 19 amino acids long. Unmatched junction bases numbered 13, after V lost 3 bases and J lost 4 bases.

The chain joins TRBV4-3 to TRBJ2-3; the match to TRBD2 covers 7 bases. Trimming cost V 4 bases and J 3 bases; bases outside gene matches: 7. This CDR3 is 15 amino acids long. Germline V gives CDR1 LGHNA, CDR2 YSLEER. This CDR3 is CASSRTGGGTDTQYF. In DNA form, the CDR3 reads TGCGCCAGCAGCCGGACTGGGGGGGGGACAGATACGCAGTATTTT.